Each of the 5 T cell receptor beta chains below was sequenced from the same sample in a study of blood T cells in healthy people across ages. Alongside a J-beta primer mix, a sample-barcoded 5' primer served in a second PCR lasting roughly 6 to 11 cycles. TCRdb analysed the 5' RACE reads with MiXCR anew, one entry per CDR3 protein. Of 1.5 million to 2 million distinct CDR3 sequences listed, about 32% are singletons. The sequencing sample was made of blood. The source of these receptors is a young woman in good health.

The chain employs TRBV27 and TRBJ2-7; D is perhaps TRBD2 (6 bases). Germline V gives CDR1 MNHEY, CDR2 SMNVEV (reference sequence). The CDR3 is made up of 13 amino acids. Trimming removed 3 bases from V and 5 bases from J, with 11 bases in between. The CDR3 protein is CASSFAGFNEQYF. CDR3 DNA sequence: TGTGCCAGCAGTTTCGCGGGGTTTAACGAGCAGTACTTC.

This chain uses TRBV20-1 with TRBJ2-7; possible D gene TRBD2, 5 bases. CDR1 is DFQATT, CDR2 SNEGSKA, per germline (reference sequence). The CDR3 consists of 12 residues. V was pared by 5 bases and J by 6 bases, with 14 bases between. The CDR3 region has the DNA TGCAGTGCTCCGACGAATGGAGGCGAGCAGTACTTC. As protein: CSAPTNGGEQYF.

This clonotype has at least ten counts. The J gene is TRBJ2-7, the V gene TRBV6-2 or TRBV6-3; maybe TRBD2 (6 bases). CDR1 is MNHEY, CDR2 SVGEGT, per germline. This CDR3 comprises 14 residues. V gave up 8 bases and J gave up 3 bases, with 17 bases separating them. The chain's CDR3 is CASARYSGLYEQYF. The CDR3 bases are TGTGCCAGCGCGCGATATAGCGGACTCTACGAGCAGTACTTC.

CDR3 residues: CASGASGGHYEQFF. CDR3 DNA sequence: TGTGCCAGCGGGGCTAGCGGGGGTCACTATGAGCAGTTCTTC. The chain carries TRBV12-3 or TRBV12-4 and TRBJ2-1, with 10 bases that match TRBD2. The V gene end was trimmed by 8 bases and the J gene end by 8 bases; junction bases not matched to a gene: 9. The CDR3 consists of 14 residues.

This clonotype has only a few counts. The genes are TRBV20-1 and TRBJ2-3; D is tentatively TRBD1 or TRBD2 (5 bases each). This CDR3 is 16 amino acids long. Trimming removed 5 bases at V and 0 bases at J, with 18 bases between. The germline gives CDR1 DFQATT, CDR2 SNEGSKA (reference sequence). The CDR3 bases are TGCAGTGCTCAAATGGGGGACCCAACAAGCACAGATACGCAGTATTTT. It codes for CSAQMGDPTSTDTQYF.